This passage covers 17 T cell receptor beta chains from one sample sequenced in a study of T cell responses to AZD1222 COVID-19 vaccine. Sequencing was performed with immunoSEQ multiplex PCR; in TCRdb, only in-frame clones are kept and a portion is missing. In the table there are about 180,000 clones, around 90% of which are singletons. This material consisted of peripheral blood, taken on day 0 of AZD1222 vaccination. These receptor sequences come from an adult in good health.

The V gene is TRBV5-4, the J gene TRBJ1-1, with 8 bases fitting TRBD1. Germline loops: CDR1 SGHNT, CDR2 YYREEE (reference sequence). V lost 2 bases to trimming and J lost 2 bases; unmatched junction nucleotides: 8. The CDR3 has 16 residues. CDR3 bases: TGTGCCAGCAGCTTAGGGCCAGGGGGCTTCAACACTGAAGCTTTCTTT. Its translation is CASSLGPGGFNTEAFF.

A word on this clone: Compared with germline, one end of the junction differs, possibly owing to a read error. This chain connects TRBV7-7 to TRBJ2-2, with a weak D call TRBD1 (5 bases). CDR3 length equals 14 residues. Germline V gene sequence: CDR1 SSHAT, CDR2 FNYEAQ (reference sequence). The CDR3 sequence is CASRLGADTGELFF. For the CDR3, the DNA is TGTGCCAGCAGATTAGGGGCCGACACCGGGGAGCTGTTTTTT.

The CDR3 is CAPNEGDDEKLFF. DNA for the CDR3: TGTGCCCCAAACGAGGGGGATGACGAAAAACTGTTTTTT. V gene TRBV24-1 combines with J gene TRBJ1-4, with D possibly being TRBD1 (6 bases). The CDR3 loop spans 13 amino acids. Germline CDR1 is KGHDR and CDR2 is SFDVKD. Trimming cost V 12 bases and J 8 bases, with 18 bases left between them.

This CDR3 is CASSETRATYGYTF. As DNA, the CDR3 is TGTGCCAGCAGTGAAACCAGGGCCACATATGGCTACACCTTC. This sequence joins TRBV2 and TRBJ1-2, with D maybe TRBD1 (5 bases). CDR3 length: 14 residues. Trimming cost V 2 bases and J 5 bases, with 12 bases left between them. In germline, CDR1 is SNHLY, CDR2 FYNNEI.

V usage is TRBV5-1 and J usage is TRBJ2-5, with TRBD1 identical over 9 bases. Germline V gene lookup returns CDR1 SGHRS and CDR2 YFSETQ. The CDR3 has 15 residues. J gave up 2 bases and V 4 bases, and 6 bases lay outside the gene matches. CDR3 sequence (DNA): TGCGCCAGCAGCACGGACAGGGGACAACAAGAGACCCAGTACTTC. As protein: CASSTDRGQQETQYF.

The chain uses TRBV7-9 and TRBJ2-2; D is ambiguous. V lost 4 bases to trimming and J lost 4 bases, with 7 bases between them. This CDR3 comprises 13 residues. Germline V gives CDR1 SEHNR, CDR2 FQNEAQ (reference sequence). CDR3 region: CASSSILTGELFF. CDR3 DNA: TGTGCCAGCAGCTCGATACTCACCGGGGAGCTGTTTTTT.

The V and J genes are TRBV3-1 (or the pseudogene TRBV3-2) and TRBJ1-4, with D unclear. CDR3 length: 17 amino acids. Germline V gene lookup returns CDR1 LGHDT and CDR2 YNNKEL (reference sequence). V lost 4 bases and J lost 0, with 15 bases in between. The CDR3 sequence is CASSLQAQLTTNEKLFF. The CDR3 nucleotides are TGTGCCAGCAGCCTCCAGGCACAGCTTACAACTAATGAAAAACTGTTTTTT.

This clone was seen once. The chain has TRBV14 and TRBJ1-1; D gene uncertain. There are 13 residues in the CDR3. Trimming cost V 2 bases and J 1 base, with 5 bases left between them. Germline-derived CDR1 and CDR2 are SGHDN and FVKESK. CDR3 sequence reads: CASSQYKNTEAFF. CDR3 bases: TGTGCCAGCAGCCAATACAAGAACACTGAAGCTTTCTTT.

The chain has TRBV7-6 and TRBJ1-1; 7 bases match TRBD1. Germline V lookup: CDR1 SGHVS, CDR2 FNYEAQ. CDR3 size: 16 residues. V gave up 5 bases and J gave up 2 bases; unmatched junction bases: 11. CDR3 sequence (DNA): TGTGCCAGCAGCCAAGGGACAGTAGCTGGTAACACTGAAGCTTTCTTT. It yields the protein CASSQGTVAGNTEAFF.

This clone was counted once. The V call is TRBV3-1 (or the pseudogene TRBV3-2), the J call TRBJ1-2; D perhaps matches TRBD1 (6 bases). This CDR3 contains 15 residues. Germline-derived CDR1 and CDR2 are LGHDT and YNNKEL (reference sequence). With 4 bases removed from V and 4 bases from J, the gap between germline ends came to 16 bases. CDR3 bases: TGTGCCAGCAGCCTAGGGGGGACGGCGGTCTATGGCTACACCTTC. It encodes CASSLGGTAVYGYTF.

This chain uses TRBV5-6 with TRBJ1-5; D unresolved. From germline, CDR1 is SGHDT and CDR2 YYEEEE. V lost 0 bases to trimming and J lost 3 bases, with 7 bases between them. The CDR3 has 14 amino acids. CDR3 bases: TGTGCCAGCAGCTTGGGGGTTATCAATCAGCCCCAGCATTTT. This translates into CASSLGVINQPQHF.

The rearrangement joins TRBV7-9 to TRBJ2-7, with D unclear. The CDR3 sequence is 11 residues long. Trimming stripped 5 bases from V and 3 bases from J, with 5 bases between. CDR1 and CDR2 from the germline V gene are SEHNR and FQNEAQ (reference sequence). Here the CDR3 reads CASSLDYEQYF. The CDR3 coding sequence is TGTGCCAGCAGCCTCGACTACGAGCAGTACTTC.

The CDR3 nucleotides are TGTGCCAGCTCACCCCCGGGGAATGAAAAACTGTTTTTT. Amino acids: CASSPPGNEKLFF. The chain employs TRBV18 and TRBJ1-4, with no clear D. This CDR3 spans 13 amino acids. Per the germline V gene, CDR1 is KGHSH and CDR2 is LQKENI. Trimming took off 3 bases at V and 5 bases at J, with 7 bases between the two ends. The variable domain in full, completed from reference TRBV18 and TRBJ1-4, reads NAGVMQNPRHLVRRRGQEARLRCSPMKGHSHVYWYRQLPEEGLKFMVYLQKENIIDESGMPKERFSAEFPKEGPSILRIQQVVRGDSAAYFCASSPPGNEKLFFGSGTQLSVL.

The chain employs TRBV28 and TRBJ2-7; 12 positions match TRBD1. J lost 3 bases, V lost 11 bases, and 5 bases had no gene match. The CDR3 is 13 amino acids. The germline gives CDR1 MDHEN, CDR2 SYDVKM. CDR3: CAGGTGGLYEQYF. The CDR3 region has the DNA TGTGCCGGGGGGACAGGGGGCCTCTACGAGCAGTACTTC.

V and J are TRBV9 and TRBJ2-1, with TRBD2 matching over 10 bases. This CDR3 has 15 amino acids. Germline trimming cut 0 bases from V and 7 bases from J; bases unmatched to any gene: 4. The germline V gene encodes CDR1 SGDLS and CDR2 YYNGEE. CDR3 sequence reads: CASSVGSGGENEQFF. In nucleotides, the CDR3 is TGTGCCAGCAGCGTAGGGAGCGGGGGGGAAAATGAGCAGTTCTTC.

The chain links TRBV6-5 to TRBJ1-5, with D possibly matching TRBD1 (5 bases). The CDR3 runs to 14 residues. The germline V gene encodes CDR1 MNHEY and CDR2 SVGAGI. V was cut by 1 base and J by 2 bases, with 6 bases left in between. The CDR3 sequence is CASSYWGGNQPQHF. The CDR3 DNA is TGTGCCAGCAGTTACTGGGGGGGCAATCAGCCCCAGCATTTT.

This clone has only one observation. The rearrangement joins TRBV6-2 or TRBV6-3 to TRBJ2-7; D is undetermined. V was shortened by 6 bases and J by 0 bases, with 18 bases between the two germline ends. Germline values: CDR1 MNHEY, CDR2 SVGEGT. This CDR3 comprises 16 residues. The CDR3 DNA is TGTGCCAGCAGCCGTTACCTTGGGGTAAGCTCCTACGAGCAGTACTTC. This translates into CASSRYLGVSSYEQYF.